The subject of this entry is one TCR beta chain. Its specificity is not known. Trimming stripped 0 bases from V and 6 bases from J, with 10 bases between. The CDR3 is made up of 14 amino acids. Germline V gene data show CDR1 as SGHDT and CDR2 as YYEEEE. Under recently defined diagnostic criteria, the patients with Susac syndrome qualified as having definite or probable disease. This record belongs to a study of CD8 T cells in Susac syndrome. Reverse transcription of roughly 0.45 to 1 ug RNA was performed with random hexamers. One entry per CDR3 protein, called by TCRdb with MiXCR from the immunoSEQ multiplex PCR reads. The sample lists about 85,000 distinct CDR3 sequences, just under 95% seen once, with roughly 0.5% in the top ten. Study-wide findings and caveats: Clonal expansion of CD8+ cells in Susac peaked in TEMRA cells (and in active patients).

The J gene is TRBJ1-5, the V gene TRBV5-6, with D possibly matching TRBD1 (5 bases). Sequenced: CD8+ T cells from PBMCs. The origin of this receptor is a human donor with Susac syndrome. The CDR3: CASSLGPGFQPQHF. CDR3 DNA: TGTGCCAGCAGCTTGGGCCCAGGGTTTCAGCCCCAGCATTTT.